The next 3 T cell receptor delta chains were all read from a single sample in a study of γδ T cells in repeated Plasmodium falciparum infection. TCRdb repeated clone calling on the multiplex PCR reads with CATT. Counted here are approximately 93,000 delta-chain clones, 0.95% to 1% occurring once; the ten biggest clones make up 9.6%. Bulk repertoires came from Vgamma9/Vdelta2+ or Vdelta2-negative gammadelta T cells flow-sorted from PBMC. The sample comprised gamma-delta T cells from blood. These receptors all stem from a pool of human donors (malaria-infected and uninfected, not separated).

Of note for this clone: TCRdb has a much larger clone's protein, which differs at residue 8 from the translation of this DNA, likely because of a read error; what is shown is the protein translated from the DNA. This chain links TRDV1 with TRDJ1; 8 positions match TRDD3. The J gene was missing in TCRdb and was found by matching the end of the DNA to germline. The V segment lost 5 bases and the J segment 3 bases; nucleotides outside the gene matches: 20. Germline CDR1 is TSWWSYY and CDR2 is QGS. The CDR3 is 19 amino acids. In DNA, the CDR3 is TGTGCTCTTGGGTTCCCCGGTAATTACTTGGGGGATGCCGCCGATAAACTCATCTTT. It translates to CALGFPGNYLGDAADKLIF.

This clone was observed a few times. The protein that TCRdb holds for this DNA derives from a much larger clone and differs from the translated DNA at residue 10, which likely indicates a read error; the protein shown here is translated from the DNA. The chain combines TRDV2 with TRDJ1, with TRDD3 identical over 7 bases. TCRdb carries no J gene annotation; the J gene was assigned here by matching the DNA with germline. Germline V gene sequence: CDR1 GEAIGNYY, CDR2 EKD. The CDR3 loop spans 18 amino acids. V lost 0 bases and J lost 2; bases outside the gene matches: 14. CDR3 sequence reads: CACDTVMGGMGWTDKLIF. The CDR3 DNA sequence: TGTGCCTGTGACACCGTGATGGGGGGGATGGGTTGGACCGATAAACTCATCTTT.

Details on this clone: TCRdb has a much larger clone's protein, which differs at residue 13 from the translation of this DNA, likely because of a read error; what is shown is the protein translated from the DNA. The chain uses TRDV1 and TRDJ2; no reliable D call. Germline assignment: CDR1 TSWWSYY and CDR2 QGS. This CDR3 is 16 amino acids long. The CDR3 sequence: CALGGPFWALTAKLFF. CDR3 nucleotides: TGTGCTCTTGGGGGCCCTTTTTGGGCTTTGACAGCAAAACTCTTCTTT.